The clone carrying this T cell receptor beta chain occurred many times. Its matching antigen is unknown. TCRdb fed the multiplex PCR reads into MiXCR, producing one record per CDR3 protein. The sample yields around 150,000 distinct CDR3 sequences, under 25% seen once. This specimen comes from a study of breast tumors, draining lymph nodes, adjacent tissues. Study outcomes and limitations: Luminal-like breast cancer showed significantly greater tumor-nontumor repertoire similarity than basal-like breast cancer did. Tumors had less TCR diversity than lymph nodes, more than nontumor tissue. Data only fit, rather than demonstrated, lymph node origin of most tumor T cells.

CDR3 length: 15 amino acids. V shed 5 bases, J shed 9 bases, and the junction held 10 bases outside the gene matches. In germline, CDR1 is SNHLY, CDR2 FYNNEI. Breast cancer patients provided tissue from their axillary draining lymph nodes. The chain uses TRBV2 and TRBJ1-6, with TRBD1 identical over 7 bases. Sequencing used axillary lymph node tissue. This receptor was obtained from a female donor with breast cancer. Some clones in this sample may be carry-over from other donors' samples. CDR3 DNA: TGTGCCAGCAGTCCGCGGACAGGTATAGGTTCACCCCTCCACTTT. It specifies CASSPRTGIGSPLHF.